Described below is a single TCR beta chain sequence and its context. The antigen remains undetermined. The data originate from a study of shared clonotypes between healthy human individuals. Study-wide results and limits: Enrolling few donors narrowed the genetic and exposure-history diversity that was represented. Clonotype sharing among the donors was expected to vary with sequencing depth.

Clones were sequenced by immunoSEQ multiplex PCR, and TCRdb holds only the in-frame ones, with some missing. The table records 2 million to 2.5 million clones, 85% to 95% of them present only once. The sequence was collected from a young man in good health. Some clones in this sample may be carry-over from other donors' samples. Sequences were obtained from naive CD4+ T cells from PBMCs. Noted subset: CD45RA+ positively selected.

Here the CDR3 reads CASSLAAGIEKLFF. The CDR3 nucleotides read TGTGCCAGCAGCTTAGCGGCGGGGATCGAAAAACTGTTTTTT. J is TRBJ1-4 and V is TRBV7-2, with D unresolved. CDR1 is SGHTA and CDR2 is FQGNSA in the germline V gene. The CDR3 has 14 amino acids. V lost 0 bases to trimming and J lost 8 bases, with 10 bases between them.